This T cell receptor beta chain was found in a study of blood T cells in healthy people across ages. CDR3 length equals 14 residues. V lost 5 bases and J lost 0, with 13 bases in between. Germline assignment: CDR1 SQVTM and CDR2 ANQGSEA. Peripheral blood, around 10 milliliters per donor, was collected. This clonotype was observed a handful of times. A second PCR, run for about 6 to 12 cycles, used a sample-barcoded 5' primer plus a J-beta primer mix. MiXCR, applied by TCRdb to the 5' RACE reads, yields one record per CDR3 protein. The repertoire holds 1,300,000 or so distinct CDR3 sequences, with approximately 59% as singletons.

V and J are TRBV29-1 and TRBJ1-1; D might be TRBD1 (5 bases). What was sequenced was blood. The TCR comes from a man aged 18 to 30 in good health. In DNA, the CDR3 is TGCAGCGTTCGGAGGGGACCCGTGAACACTGAAGCTTTCTTT. Residues: CSVRRGPVNTEAFF.